Each of the 18 T cell receptor beta chains below was sequenced from the same sample in a study of Ad26.COV2.S vaccination and SARS-CoV-2 variants. The sample's treatment: about 20 received Ad26.COV2.S at low or high dose, single or two shots; roughly five received placebo; per-sample allocation not given. On day 63 after the first injection, vaccine and placebo recipients gave samples. Measured with immunoSEQ multiplex PCR; TCRdb has only the in-frame clones, and not every one. The repertoire holds around 300,000 clones, 88% seen once, with around 5.8% in the top ten. The sample was peripheral blood, taken in a trial of Ad26.COV2.S vaccine versus placebo. These receptors originate from a person aged 18-65 years who received the Ad26.COV2.S COVID-19 vaccine or a placebo.

The chain combines TRBV6-5 with TRBJ2-7, with 10 bases fitting TRBD1. CDR3 length: 14 amino acids. Germline trimming cut 6 bases from V and 4 bases from J; bases unmatched to any gene: 6. Looked up from germline, CDR1 is MNHEY and CDR2 is SVGAGI. CDR3 residues: CASRRDRGFYEQYF. In nucleotides, the CDR3 is TGTGCCAGCAGGCGGGACAGGGGATTTTACGAGCAGTACTTC.

The CDR3 reads CASSSLRGWNTEAFF. CDR3 nucleotides: TGTGCCAGCAGCTCCCTTCGGGGGTGGAACACTGAAGCTTTCTTT. This chain uses TRBV7-3 with TRBJ1-1; possibly TRBD1 for D (5 bases). The CDR3 has 15 residues. V dropped 4 bases and J dropped 1 base, with 13 bases sitting between them. Germline loops: CDR1 SGHTA, CDR2 FQGTGA.

The rearrangement links TRBV19 to TRBJ2-7; possible D gene TRBD1, 6 bases. V shed 6 bases and J shed 4 bases, with 10 bases lying between them. Germline CDR1 and CDR2: LNHDA and SQIVND (reference sequence). The CDR3 consists of 12 residues. The CDR3 protein is CASSKTGYEQYF. The CDR3 DNA reads as TGTGCCAGTAGCAAAACAGGGTACGAGCAGTACTTC.

V and J are TRBV3-1 (or the pseudogene TRBV3-2) and TRBJ2-1; 7 nucleotides agree with TRBD2. CDR1 is LGHDT, CDR2 YNNKEL, per germline (reference sequence). The CDR3 loop spans 16 amino acids. Trimming at V came to 4 bases and at J to 8 bases, leaving 14 bases not matched to a gene. CDR3 region: CASSRLMAGVGHEQFF. CDR3 nucleotides: TGTGCCAGCAGCCGCCTAATGGCGGGAGTAGGGCATGAGCAGTTCTTC.

V gene TRBV9 combines with J gene TRBJ1-3, with 7 bases fitting TRBD1. CDR1 is SGDLS and CDR2 is YYNGEE in the germline V gene. This CDR3 has 15 residues. V lost 7 bases and J lost 0; bases outside the gene matches: 7. The CDR3 sequence: CASGGDSSSGNTIYF. The CDR3, as DNA: TGTGCCAGCGGCGGGGACAGCTCCTCTGGAAACACCATATATTTT.

The chain is built from TRBV15 and TRBJ1-2, with 9 bases matching TRBD1. The CDR3 is made up of 15 amino acids. Germline values: CDR1 LNHNV, CDR2 YYDKDF (reference sequence). Germline trimming cut 2 bases from V and 3 bases from J; bases unmatched to any gene: 4. In DNA form, the CDR3 reads TGTGCCACCAGCAGACTGGACAGGGGCGACTATGGCTACACCTTC. As protein: CATSRLDRGDYGYTF.

V is TRBV7-2 and J is TRBJ2-7, with TRBD1 matching over 7 bases. Germline-derived CDR1 and CDR2 are SGHTA and FQGNSA. CDR3 size: 15 residues. Trimming at V came to 5 bases and at J to 2 bases, leaving 9 bases not matched to a gene. The CDR3 coding sequence is TGTGCCAGCAGCAATTCCGGGACAGCTCCCTACGAGCAGTACTTC. Protein sequence: CASSNSGTAPYEQYF.

The V and J genes are TRBV7-7 and TRBJ2-1; 9 nucleotides line up with TRBD2. The CDR3 loop spans 16 amino acids. Germline lookup yields CDR1 SSHAT and CDR2 FNYEAQ (reference sequence). V lost 2 bases to trimming and J lost 2 bases; unmatched junction nucleotides: 4. The CDR3 protein is CASSLYSGSAYNEQFF. In nucleotides, the CDR3 is TGTGCCAGCAGCTTATATAGCGGGAGCGCCTACAATGAGCAGTTCTTC.

The chain uses TRBV18 and TRBJ1-4; perhaps TRBD1 as D (5 bases). The germline V gene has CDR1 KGHSH and CDR2 LQKENI. Trimming shortened V by 5 bases and J by 0 bases, and 10 bases separated the two germline ends. The CDR3 loop spans 15 amino acids. CDR3 residues: CASSEQDATNEKLFF. CDR3 nucleotide sequence: TGTGCCAGCTCAGAACAGGATGCAACTAATGAAAAACTGTTTTTT.

The chain has TRBV18 and TRBJ2-5; TRBD2 might be the D (6 bases). Germline V gene data show CDR1 as KGHSH and CDR2 as LQKENI. The CDR3 extends over 15 amino acids. The V end was cut by 3 bases, the J end by 1 base, with 12 bases between. Here the CDR3 DNA reads TGTGCCAGCTCACCGACTAGAGGAATCCAAGAGACCCAGTACTTC. It is translated as CASSPTRGIQETQYF.

This rearrangement joins TRBV5-1 to TRBJ2-2; D ambiguous. The germline CDR1 and CDR2 sequences are SGHRS and YFSETQ. This CDR3 region has 14 residues. V lost 0 bases to trimming and J lost 2 bases, with 5 bases between them. CDR3 residues: CASSLDPNTGELFF. For the CDR3, the DNA is TGCGCCAGCAGCTTGGACCCTAACACCGGGGAGCTGTTTTTT. Based on the CDR3 plus reference TRBV5-1 and TRBJ2-2, the full variable domain is KAGVTQTPRYLIKTRGQQVTLSCSPISGHRSVSWYQQTPGQGLQFLFEYFSETQRNKGNFPGRFSGRQFSNSRSEMNVSTLELGDSALYLCASSLDPNTGELFFGEGSRLTVL.

This clone showed up just once. The chain has TRBV7-2 and TRBJ1-6, with D perhaps TRBD1 (6 bases). Germline V gene lookup returns CDR1 SGHTA and CDR2 FQGNSA. The CDR3 is made up of 15 amino acids. The V end was cut by 4 bases, the J end by 10 bases, with 17 bases between. CDR3: CASSSSGTGFSPLHF. CDR3 nucleotide sequence: TGTGCCAGCAGCTCTTCGGGTACAGGGTTCTCACCCCTCCACTTT. Full variable domain (remainder filled in from reference TRBV7-2 and TRBJ1-6): GAGVSQSPSNKVTEKGKDVELRCDPISGHTALYWYRQSLGQGLEFLIYFQGNSAPDKSGLPSDRFSAERTGGSVSTLTIQRTQQEDSAVYLCASSSSGTGFSPLHFGNGTRLTVT.

The chain recombines TRBV5-5 with TRBJ2-3; no firm D call. The CDR3 spans 14 residues. In germline, CDR1 is SGHKS, CDR2 YYEKEE (reference sequence). V gave up 2 bases and J gave up 1 base, with 8 bases separating them. CDR3 sequence reads: CASSFSGGTDTQYF. The CDR3 nucleotides read TGTGCCAGCAGCTTCTCTGGCGGCACAGATACGCAGTATTTT.

The rearrangement links TRBV7-2 to TRBJ2-5, with TRBD1 matching 9 bases. The CDR3 runs 16 residues. Germline CDR1 reads SGHTA; CDR2 reads FQGNSA. The junction had 15 bases not matched to a gene; V was cut back by 6 bases and J by 7 bases. In DNA, the CDR3 is TGTGCCAGCAGTTCTCACGGGGGACAGGGATGGGGGACCCAGTACTTC. Protein: CASSSHGGQGWGTQYF.

The rearrangement joins TRBV25-1 to TRBJ2-1; 10 bases fit TRBD2. V was clipped by 2 bases and J by 9 bases; unmatched bases: 4. The CDR3 spans 14 residues. CDR1 and CDR2 from the germline V gene are MGHDK and SYGVNS. CDR3: CASSEPGLAAEQFF. CDR3 nucleotide sequence: TGTGCCAGCAGTGAACCCGGACTAGCGGCTGAGCAGTTCTTC.

The rearrangement joins TRBV4-3 to TRBJ2-1, with 9 positions matching TRBD1. Trimming removed 0 bases from V and 9 bases from J; junction bases left unmatched: 9. The CDR3 extends over 16 amino acids. CDR1 is LGHNA and CDR2 is YSLEER in the germline V gene. Written as DNA, the CDR3 is TGCGCCAGCAGCCAAGACCAGGGGACAGGGCAAACTGAGCAGTTCTTC. Amino acid sequence: CASSQDQGTGQTEQFF.

V is TRBV4-2 and J is TRBJ1-5, with a tentative D call TRBD1 (5 bases). Germline CDR1 reads LGHNA; CDR2 reads YNFKEQ. The germline V and J ends were trimmed by 2 bases and 2 bases, with 19 bases remaining between them. The CDR3 loop spans 18 amino acids. CDR3 DNA: TGTGCCAGCAGCCAAATACGCGGGGGGAGGGGTCGCAATCAGCCCCAGCATTTT. This gives the protein CASSQIRGGRGRNQPQHF.

This sequence joins TRBV27 and TRBJ1-4; D not certain. The CDR3 runs 16 residues. Trimming took off 4 bases at V and 0 bases at J, with 12 bases between the two ends. Germline-derived CDR1 and CDR2 are MNHEY and SMNVEV (reference sequence). The chain's CDR3 is CASSSLQTTTNEKLFF. The CDR3 coding sequence is TGTGCCAGCAGTTCTCTCCAGACAACAACTAATGAAAAACTGTTTTTT.